Given below is one T cell receptor (beta chain) in context. Its cognate antigen is unknown. This sample stems from a study of blood T cells in healthy people across ages. General study results and limits: In long-lived donors, naive CD4+ cell counts and diversity exceeded those of aged donors.

Through a sample-barcoded 5' primer and a J-beta primer mix, a second PCR was run for roughly 6 to 12 cycles. TCRdb analysed the 5' RACE reads with MiXCR anew, one entry per CDR3 protein. In the table there are almost 800,000 distinct CDR3 sequences, 58% of which are singletons. The donors, aged roughly 6 to 100, were healthy Caucasians from Russia. This CDR3 is 20 amino acids long. Germline lookup yields CDR1 SGHAT and CDR2 FQNNGV. The sequencing sample was made of blood. The chain joins TRBV11-2 to TRBJ2-5; tentatively, D is TRBD2 (6 bases). Gene TRBJ2-1 matches the end of the DNA better, so the J call may be wrong. This TCR derives from a man aged 25-45 years in good health. CDR3 DNA sequence: TGTGCCAGCAGCGCGGGAACCCGTGGTAGGGCGACTCCGAGCCAAGAGACCCAGTTCTTC. It yields the protein CASSAGTRGRATPSQETQFF.